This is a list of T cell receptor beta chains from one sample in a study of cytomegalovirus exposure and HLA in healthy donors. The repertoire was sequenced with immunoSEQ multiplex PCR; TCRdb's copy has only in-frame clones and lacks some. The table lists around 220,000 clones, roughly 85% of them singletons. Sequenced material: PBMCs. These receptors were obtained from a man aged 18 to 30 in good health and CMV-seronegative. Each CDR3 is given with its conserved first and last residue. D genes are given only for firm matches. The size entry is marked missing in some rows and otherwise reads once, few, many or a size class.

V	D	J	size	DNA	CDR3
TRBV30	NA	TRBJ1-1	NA	TGTGCCTGGGATATGTACGGTCGCGGGGGCGATGAAGCTTTCTTT	CAWDMYGRGGDEAFF
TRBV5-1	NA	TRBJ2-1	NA	TGCGCCAGCAGCTCCGCAGGGGTGGCAGGTTTTAATGAGCAGTTCTTC	CASSSAGVAGFNEQFF
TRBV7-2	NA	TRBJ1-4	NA	TGTGCCAGCAGCTTAGTTGCAGGGTGGGAAAAACTGTTTTTT	CASSLVAGWEKLFF
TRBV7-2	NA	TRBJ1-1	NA	TGTGCCAGCAGCTCGAACAAGGACGGGAGTAGGACTGAAGCTTTCTTT	CASSSNKDGSRTEAFF
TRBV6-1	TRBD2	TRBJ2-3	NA	TGTGCCAGCAGCGGGGGGTCCGGGGGGACAGATACGCAGTATTTT	CASSGGSGGTDTQYF
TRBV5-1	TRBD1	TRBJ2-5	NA	TGCGCCAGCAGCTTGGACAGGGGGAAGGGGACCCAGTACTTC	CASSLDRGKGTQYF
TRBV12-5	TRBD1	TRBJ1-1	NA	TGTGCTAGTGGTCCGAGGACAGGTTACACTGAAGCTTTCTTT	CASGPRTGYTEAFF
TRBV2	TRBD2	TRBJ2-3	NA	TGTGCCAGCAGTGACGAAGCGGGAGGGCCGATAAGCACAGATACGCAGTATTTT	CASSDEAGGPISTDTQYF
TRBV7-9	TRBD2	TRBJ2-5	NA	TGTGCCAGCAGCTTAGCGGTCGGACTAGCGGGCGAGACCCAGTACTTC	CASSLAVGLAGETQYF
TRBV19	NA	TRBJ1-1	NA	TGTGCCAGTAGTATATGGGCCCTGGCAGGGGCGGTGAACACTGAAGCTTTCTTT	CASSIWALAGAVNTEAFF
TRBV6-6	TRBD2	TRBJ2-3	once	TGTGCCAGCAGAGCACTAGCGGGGGTCGCTGTAGATACGCAGTATTTT	CASRALAGVAVDTQYF
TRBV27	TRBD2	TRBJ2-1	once	TGTGCCAGCAGTTCTACTAGCGGGAGGCGTAATGAGCAGTTCTTC	CASSSTSGRRNEQFF
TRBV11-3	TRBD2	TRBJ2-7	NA	TGTGCCAGCAGCTTAAGCGGGACTGGGGGCTACGAGCAGTACTTC	CASSLSGTGGYEQYF
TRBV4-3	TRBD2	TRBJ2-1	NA	TGCGCCAGCAGCCAAGAAGCGGGAGCCGCTAGCGAGCAGTTCTTC	CASSQEAGAASEQFF
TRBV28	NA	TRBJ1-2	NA	TGTGCCAGCAGTCTTCCACTCTATGGCTACACCTTC	CASSLPLYGYTF
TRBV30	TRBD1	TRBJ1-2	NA	TGTGCCTGGAGTGTACGATGGGACAGTTTAAGGGTCGGTGGTAACTATGGCTACACCTTC	CAWSVRWDSLRVGGNYGYTF
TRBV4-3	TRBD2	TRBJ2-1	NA	TGCGCCAGCAGCCAAGGACTAGCGTTTGAGCAGTTCTTC	CASSQGLAFEQFF
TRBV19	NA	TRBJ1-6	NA	TGTGCTAAAGCCGCTCGGGGGGCCCGGGGGTCACCCCTCCACTTT	CAKAARGARGSPLHF
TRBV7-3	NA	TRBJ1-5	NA	TGTGCCAGCAGCTTAATATCTGGTTCCAATTCGGATCAGCCCCAGCATTTT	CASSLISGSNSDQPQHF
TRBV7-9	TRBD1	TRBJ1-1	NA	TGTGCCAGCAGCTTAAATCATTTAAGGAGGGGGCTAGGCACTGAAGCTTTCTTT	CASSLNHLRRGLGTEAFF
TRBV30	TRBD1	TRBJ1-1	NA	TGTGCCTGGAGCCAGACAGGGGGCACTGAAGCTTTCTTT	CAWSQTGGTEAFF
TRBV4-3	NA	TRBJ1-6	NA	TGCGCCAGCAGCCAAGATTACGGGCAGGGGAGCTCCTATAATTCACCCCTCCACTTT	CASSQDYGQGSSYNSPLHF
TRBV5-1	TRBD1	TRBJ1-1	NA	TGCGCCAGCAGCCCCGGGACAGGGCCGGGAACTGAAGCTTTCTTT	CASSPGTGPGTEAFF
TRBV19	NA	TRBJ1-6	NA	TGTGCCAGTGCTCCATACGGGGGAGGTTCACCCCTCCACTTT	CASAPYGGGSPLHF
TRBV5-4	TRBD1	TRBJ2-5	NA	TGTGCCAGCAGCTGGACAGGAGAGTGGAAGCAGTACTTC	CASSWTGEWKQYF
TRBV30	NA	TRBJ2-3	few	TGTGCCTGGAGTGTGGCTACAGATACGCAGTATTTT	CAWSVATDTQYF
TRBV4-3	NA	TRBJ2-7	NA	TGCGCCAGCAGCCATTCACGACAGGGAAGCGGGTACGAGCAGTACTTC	CASSHSRQGSGYEQYF
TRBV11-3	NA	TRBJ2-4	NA	TGTGCCAGCAGCTTAAGTCCGAGTAAAAACATTCAGTACTTC	CASSLSPSKNIQYF
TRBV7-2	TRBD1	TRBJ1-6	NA	TGTGCCAGCAGCTTAGAAGGGACAGGGCTCGGGGCTAATTCACCCCTCCACTTT	CASSLEGTGLGANSPLHF
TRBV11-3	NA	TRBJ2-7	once	TGTGCCAGCAGCCGGACCTTTTCGGGAGCCAACTCCTACGAGCAGTACTTC	CASSRTFSGANSYEQYF
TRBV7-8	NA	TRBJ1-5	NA	TGTGCCAGCAGCTTACCCGGGGGCAATCAGCCCCAGCATTTT	CASSLPGGNQPQHF
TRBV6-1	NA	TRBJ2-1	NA	TGTGCCAGCTCAGCCTTGGCAGGGTACTACAATGAGCAGTTCTTC	CASSALAGYYNEQFF
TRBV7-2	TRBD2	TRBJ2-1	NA	TGTGCCAGCAGCTTAAGCGGGGCGGCCTACAATGAGCAGTTCTTC	CASSLSGAAYNEQFF
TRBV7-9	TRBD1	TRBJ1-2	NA	TGTGCCAGCAGCGCTATAACAGGGGGTCCCTCCTATGGCTACACCTTC	CASSAITGGPSYGYTF
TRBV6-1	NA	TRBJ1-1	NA	TGTGCCAGCAGTGAATATGGGGCGGGAGGGGGGCCTGAAGCTTTCTTT	CASSEYGAGGGPEAFF
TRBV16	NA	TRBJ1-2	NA	TGTGCCAGCAGCCCTAGGAGGACCTATCTTGACTATGGCTACACCTTC	CASSPRRTYLDYGYTF
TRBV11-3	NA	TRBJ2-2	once	TGTGCCAGCAGCCCTGGGACTGGGTGGGGGGAGCTGTTTTTT	CASSPGTGWGELFF
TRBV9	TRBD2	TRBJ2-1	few	TGTGCCAGCAGCGTAGGCGGGAGGGTCGCTGAGCAGTTCTTC	CASSVGGRVAEQFF
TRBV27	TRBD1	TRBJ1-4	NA	TGTGCCAGCAGCTTACGACAGGGAGGAGTTGAAAAACTGTTTTTT	CASSLRQGGVEKLFF
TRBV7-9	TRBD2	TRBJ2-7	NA	TGTGCCAGCAGCCTAGCGGGAGTCGACGAGCAGTACTTC	CASSLAGVDEQYF
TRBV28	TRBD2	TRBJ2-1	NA	TGTGCCAGCAGTTTGGACGGACTAGGGGTGAACAATGAGCAGTTCTTC	CASSLDGLGVNNEQFF
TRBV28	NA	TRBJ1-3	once	TGTGCCAGCAGTTTAAACAGTTACTCTGGAAACACCATATATTTT	CASSLNSYSGNTIYF
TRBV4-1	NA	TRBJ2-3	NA	TGCGCCAGCAGCCAAGAAACGCGGATTTTCACAGATACGCAGTATTTT	CASSQETRIFTDTQYF
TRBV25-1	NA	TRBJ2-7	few	TGTGCCAGCGGTAGACAGTACGAGCAGTACTTC	CASGRQYEQYF